The 18 T cell receptor beta chains reported below all come from one sample, sequenced in a study of regulatory T cells in long-lasting Graves disease. As for time point: newly diagnosed GD, antithyroid drugs for less than 3 months. Scientists built the TCR library using RNA that was extracted from PBMCs. Combining iRepertoire HTBI primers with Arm-PCR of CDR3 regions, the authors built TCR beta libraries. TCRdb reprocessed the multiplex PCR reads with MiXCR, giving one entry per CDR3 protein. The top ten hold just over 20% of the sample, which has 380,000 or so distinct CDR3 sequences, roughly 16% seen once. In addition, the sample was reused for a study of T cells in Graves' hyperthyroidism and ophthalmopathy.

Sequences were derived from peripheral blood mononuclear cells (PBMCs), sampled at new diagnosis, from a patient treated with antithyroid drugs. These receptors all come from a woman between 18 and 29 years old with Graves disease.

The sample holds one count of this clonotype. The chain couples TRBV27 to TRBJ2-1, with 8 bases fitting TRBD1. Germline CDR1 MNHEY, CDR2 SMNVEV (reference sequence). V lost 6 bases and J lost 9; bases outside the gene matches: 13. The CDR3 length is 15 residues. Here the CDR3 reads CASRNPGTGTSEQFF. DNA of the CDR3: TGTGCCAGCAGGAACCCCGGGACAGGCACGTCTGAGCAGTTCTTC.

This clonotype was seen many times. The chain carries TRBV11-2 and TRBJ2-1; TRBD1 matches at 8 bases. V lost 5 bases, J lost 9 bases, and 3 bases stayed unmatched. CDR1 and CDR2 (germline): SGHAT, FQNNGV. The CDR3 has 12 residues. CDR3 in DNA: TGTGCCAGCAGCCCAGGGGGCAGTGAGCAGTTCTTC. It codes for CASSPGGSEQFF.

This clonotype was seen repeatedly, ten times or more. The chain carries TRBV12-3 or TRBV12-4 and TRBJ2-1, with 12 bases matching TRBD2. With V trimmed by 6 bases and J by 4 bases, 4 bases remained unmatched. The CDR3 covers 15 residues. In DNA form, the CDR3 reads TGTGCCAGCAGACCTAGCGGGGGGGCGTACAATGAGCAGTTCTTC. It encodes CASRPSGGAYNEQFF.

In its sample, this clonotype was seen a few times. A much bigger clone sits one base away, suggesting this may be a read error. Here the CDR3 DNA reads TGTGCCAGCAGCGTTTCTCTAGGGGAGGAGCAGTACTTC. It specifies CASSVSLGEEQYF. V and J are TRBV7-3 and TRBJ2-7; D might be TRBD1 or TRBD2, each matching 5 bases. The CDR3 is made up of 13 amino acids. Trimming removed 5 bases from V and 7 bases from J, with 15 bases in between. Germline lookup yields CDR1 SGHTA and CDR2 FQGTGA. Full variable domain (outside the CDR3, taken from reference TRBV7-3 and TRBJ2-7): GAGVSQTPSNKVTEKGKYVELRCDPISGHTALYWYRQSLGQGPEFLIYFQGTGAADDSGLPNDRFFAVRPEGSVSTLKIQRTERGDSAVYLCASSVSLGEEQYFGPGTRLTVT.

This chain links TRBV10-3 with TRBJ2-4, with D hard to call. The CDR3 is 12 residues long. Germline CDR1 ENHRY, CDR2 SYGVKD. V shed 4 bases and J shed 1 base, with 2 bases lying between them. Written as DNA, the CDR3 is TGTGCCATCAGTGGGGCCAAAAACATTCAGTACTTC. Protein sequence: CAISGAKNIQYF.

This clonotype was counted many times. This rearrangement joins TRBV5-1 to TRBJ2-3; TRBD1 might be the D (6 bases). CDR3 size: 13 residues. V was pared by 4 bases and J by 3 bases, with 9 bases between. Looked up from germline, CDR1 is SGHRS and CDR2 is YFSETQ. The CDR3 DNA is TGCGCCAGCAGCACCGGACAGACAGATACGCAGTATTTT. Its translation: CASSTGQTDTQYF.

The rearrangement links TRBV15 to TRBJ1-2, with TRBD1 matching over 11 bases. V shed 8 bases and J 4 bases; nucleotides not matched to a gene: 3. In germline, CDR1 is LNHNV, CDR2 YYDKDF (reference sequence). This CDR3 contains 13 residues. The CDR3 DNA reads TGTGCCACCGGGACAGGGGGTGTCTATGGCTACACCTTC. Protein: CATGTGGVYGYTF.

This clonotype appeared a few times. The V and J genes are TRBV12-3 or TRBV12-4 and TRBJ1-4; a possible D gene is TRBD1 (6 bases). The CDR3 length is 15 residues. Trimming stripped 0 bases from V and 8 bases from J, with 13 bases between. The CDR3 coding sequence is TGTGCCAGCAGTTTAGCGGGACAAGTGGACGAAAAACTGTTTTTT. This codes for CASSLAGQVDEKLFF.

This clonotype was picked up a small number of times. The chain carries TRBV6-5 and TRBJ2-1; D may be TRBD1 or TRBD2 (5 bases each). This CDR3 is built from 14 residues. V lost 2 bases, J lost 5 bases, and 10 bases lay in between. Germline V gene data show CDR1 as MNHEY and CDR2 as SVGAGI. This chain's CDR3 is CASSYGTGHNEQFF. The CDR3 DNA reads as TGTGCCAGCAGTTACGGGACGGGCCACAATGAGCAGTTCTTC.

There are a few counts of this clonotype. CDR3 region: CASSLGGGEPQHF. Written as DNA, the CDR3 is TGCGCCAGCAGCTTGGGAGGGGGGGAGCCCCAGCATTTT. The genes are TRBV5-1 and TRBJ1-5; perhaps TRBD1 as D (6 bases). The CDR3 is made up of 13 amino acids. Trimming removed 0 bases from V and 8 bases from J, with 9 bases in between. From germline, CDR1 is SGHRS and CDR2 YFSETQ. The full variable domain, completed using reference TRBV5-1 and TRBJ1-5, is KAGVTQTPRYLIKTRGQQVTLSCSPISGHRSVSWYQQTPGQGLQFLFEYFSETQRNKGNFPGRFSGRQFSNSRSEMNVSTLELGDSALYLCASSLGGGEPQHFGDGTRLSIL.

The sample holds a few counts of this clonotype. The J gene is TRBJ2-2, the V gene TRBV4-1; unclear D gene. The V end was cut by 3 bases, the J end by 6 bases, with 8 bases between. The CDR3 contains 13 residues. Germline-derived CDR1 and CDR2 are MGHRA and YSYEKL. In DNA form, the CDR3 reads TGCGCCAGCAGCCACCCCGCGCCCGGGGAGCTGTTTTTT. This translates into CASSHPAPGELFF.

This clonotype turned up a few times. Possible read error: a much larger clone is one base away. The chain has TRBV18 and TRBJ2-1, with unresolved D. CDR3 length: 12 amino acids. Germline V gene data show CDR1 as KGHSH and CDR2 as LQKENI. The CDR3 protein is CVSSPHGDEQFF. The CDR3 coding sequence is TGTGTCAGCTCACCGCATGGGGATGAGCAGTTCTTC.

This clonotype was found many times. This sequence joins TRBV30 and TRBJ2-5; D might be TRBD1 or TRBD2, each matching 5 bases. Looked up from germline, CDR1 is GTSNPN and CDR2 is SVGIG (reference sequence). V was clipped by 2 bases and J by 5 bases, with 18 bases between them. The CDR3 extends over 15 amino acids. The CDR3 DNA reads TGTGCCTGGAGTCCCCGGGACCGCTCCGGTGAGACCCAGTACTTC. Protein sequence: CAWSPRDRSGETQYF.

The chain combines TRBV4-1 with TRBJ2-4, with 9 nucleotides matching TRBD1. Germline-derived CDR1 and CDR2 are MGHRA and YSYEKL. J lost 0 bases, V lost 1 base, and 7 bases had no gene match. The CDR3 runs to 18 residues. CDR3 sequence: CASSQAYRGPIAKNIQYF. Here the CDR3 DNA reads TGCGCCAGCAGCCAAGCTTACAGGGGGCCGATAGCCAAAAACATTCAGTACTTC.

The rearrangement links TRBV4-1 to TRBJ2-7; D is unclear. The V end lost 0 bases, the J end lost 2 bases, and 5 bases lay between the germline ends. Germline V CDR1 and CDR2: MGHRA, YSYEKL. This CDR3 spans 13 amino acids. The DNA for the CDR3 is TGCGCCAGCAGCCAAGAAGCGACCTACGAGCAGTACTTC. As protein: CASSQEATYEQYF.

This clonotype was detected ten times or more. The V and J genes are TRBV20-1 and TRBJ2-7; the D is unclear. The CDR3 runs to 11 residues. CDR1 is DFQATT, CDR2 SNEGSKA, per germline (reference sequence). V was clipped by 3 bases and J by 6 bases, with 9 bases between them. The CDR3 reads CSARTPVEQYF. For the CDR3, the DNA is TGCAGTGCTAGGACCCCCGTCGAGCAGTACTTC.

This chain joins TRBV5-1 and TRBJ2-5; 16 bases are a match to TRBD2. The DNA matches TRBJ2-7 better at its end, which makes the J call doubtful. Germline CDR1 reads SGHRS; CDR2 reads YFSETQ. The CDR3 length is 18 residues. CDR3: CASSSQGTSGRASYEQYF. The CDR3, as DNA: TGCGCCAGCAGCAGCCAAGGGACTAGCGGGAGGGCCTCCTACGAGCAGTACTTC.

The chain joins TRBV11-2 to TRBJ2-1; D is perhaps TRBD2 (5 bases). Germline V gene sequence: CDR1 SGHAT, CDR2 FQNNGV. The CDR3 is 15 amino acids. V was clipped by 5 bases and J by 3 bases, with 14 bases between them. Written as DNA, the CDR3 is TGTGCCAGCAGCCTTGACTACCTCGTCTACAATGAGCAGTTCTTC. It translates to CASSLDYLVYNEQFF.